A selection of T cell receptor beta chains follows, all from one sample in a study of a mutant IDH1 vaccine in newly diagnosed glioma. Libraries were prepared by immunoSEQ multiplex PCR; TCRdb keeps only in-frame clonotypes and omits some of them. The sample contains 85,000 to 100,000 clones, 70% to 90% of which appear only once. Sequencing was performed on PBMCs, taken from a glioma patient treated with radiotherapy, temozolomide or both. These receptors came from a woman aged 45 to 65 with glioma. The CDR3 runs from the conserved cysteine through the conserved F or W. Fields, in order: J gene, V gene, CDR3 protein.

J gene: TRBJ2-7
V gene: TRBV19
CDR3 protein: CASSIAGISSYEQYF

J gene: TRBJ2-3
V gene: TRBV19
CDR3 protein: CASSINSGPNMADTQYF

J gene: TRBJ2-2
V gene: TRBV19
CDR3 protein: CASTPGGASGTTGELFF

J gene: TRBJ1-1
V gene: TRBV6-1
CDR3 protein: CASSEQGAWMNTEAFF

J gene: TRBJ1-2
V gene: TRBV30
CDR3 protein: CAWSTYSGRTYGYTF

J gene: TRBJ1-4
V gene: TRBV25-1
CDR3 protein: CASSHQDLNEKLFF

J gene: TRBJ1-2
V gene: TRBV20-1
CDR3 protein: CSAPGIYGYTF

J gene: TRBJ1-6
V gene: TRBV30
CDR3 protein: CACPLRGRRSPLHF

J gene: TRBJ2-5
V gene: TRBV5-4
CDR3 protein: CASSQRAGTSGRYQETQYF

J gene: TRBJ1-6
V gene: TRBV9
CDR3 protein: CASSTETGSPLHF

J gene: TRBJ1-6
V gene: TRBV19
CDR3 protein: CASSIDISSPLHF

J gene: TRBJ2-3
V gene: TRBV6-6
CDR3 protein: CAASGRVTDTQYF

J gene: TRBJ2-1
V gene: TRBV6-5
CDR3 protein: CASSYSLSGYNEQFF

J gene: TRBJ1-1
V gene: TRBV5-1
CDR3 protein: CASSSRTGAWNTEAFF

J gene: TRBJ2-6
V gene: TRBV6-5
CDR3 protein: CASHDLSSGANVLTF

J gene: TRBJ1-6
V gene: TRBV18
CDR3 protein: CASSPPAGSGSPLHF

J gene: TRBJ2-7
V gene: TRBV10-3
CDR3 protein: CASQTGTPSYEQYF

J gene: TRBJ2-2
V gene: TRBV28
CDR3 protein: CASSLAQTPNTGELFF

J gene: TRBJ1-1
V gene: TRBV5-1
CDR3 protein: CASSSLGALNTEAFF

J gene: TRBJ2-2
V gene: TRBV5-1
CDR3 protein: CASSYLAENTGELFF

J gene: TRBJ1-2
V gene: TRBV14
CDR3 protein: CASSLIQGTLDGYTF

J gene: TRBJ1-3
V gene: TRBV10-3
CDR3 protein: CAISPAETGNTIYF

J gene: TRBJ2-3
V gene: TRBV18
CDR3 protein: CASGGAGASTDTQYF

J gene: TRBJ2-3
V gene: TRBV4-1
CDR3 protein: CASSQVDMGFLADTQYF

J gene: TRBJ2-3
V gene: TRBV10-3
CDR3 protein: CAISEERTGVDF

J gene: TRBJ1-3
V gene: TRBV7-8
CDR3 protein: CASSLEIGRSSGNTIYF

J gene: TRBJ2-2
V gene: TRBV4-1
CDR3 protein: CASSQGQTNTGELFF

J gene: TRBJ2-7
V gene: TRBV13
CDR3 protein: CASSFGTGSYEQYF

J gene: TRBJ2-7
V gene: TRBV2
CDR3 protein: CASRQVGAPGAEQYF

J gene: TRBJ2-6
V gene: TRBV5-1
CDR3 protein: CASATASGANVLTF

J gene: TRBJ1-1
V gene: TRBV2
CDR3 protein: CASSVAREAFF

J gene: TRBJ1-5
V gene: TRBV28
CDR3 protein: CASSSTGQPQHF

J gene: TRBJ1-5
V gene: TRBV7-9
CDR3 protein: CASSSGPDGYQPQHF

J gene: TRBJ2-5
V gene: TRBV5-1
CDR3 protein: CASSTEQETQYF

J gene: TRBJ1-4
V gene: TRBV5-1
CDR3 protein: CASSLAGGGRREKLFF

J gene: TRBJ2-1
V gene: TRBV25-1
CDR3 protein: CASDAGNANEQFF

J gene: TRBJ1-4
V gene: TRBV5-1
CDR3 protein: CASSSTGSTNEKLFF

J gene: TRBJ2-7
V gene: TRBV27
CDR3 protein: CASSFGLRASHEQYF

J gene: TRBJ2-5
V gene: TRBV2
CDR3 protein: CATGPDRGRQGTQYF

J gene: TRBJ2-2
V gene: TRBV28
CDR3 protein: CASSRPGQGATGELFF

J gene: TRBJ2-5
V gene: TRBV11-2
CDR3 protein: CASSPPGRETQYF

J gene: TRBJ1-4
V gene: TRBV5-6
CDR3 protein: CASSFWEQGVEKLFF

J gene: TRBJ1-3
V gene: TRBV5-1
CDR3 protein: CASSWTGVLSGNTIYF

J gene: TRBJ1-5
V gene: TRBV6-5
CDR3 protein: CASSRGARQPQHF

J gene: TRBJ1-5
V gene: TRBV19
CDR3 protein: CASSIVTDQPQHF

J gene: TRBJ1-2
V gene: TRBV19
CDR3 protein: CASSISGANYGYTF

J gene: TRBJ1-1
V gene: TRBV20-1
CDR3 protein: CGGMNTEAFF

J gene: TRBJ1-2
V gene: TRBV10-3
CDR3 protein: CAMRPRDRPYGYTF